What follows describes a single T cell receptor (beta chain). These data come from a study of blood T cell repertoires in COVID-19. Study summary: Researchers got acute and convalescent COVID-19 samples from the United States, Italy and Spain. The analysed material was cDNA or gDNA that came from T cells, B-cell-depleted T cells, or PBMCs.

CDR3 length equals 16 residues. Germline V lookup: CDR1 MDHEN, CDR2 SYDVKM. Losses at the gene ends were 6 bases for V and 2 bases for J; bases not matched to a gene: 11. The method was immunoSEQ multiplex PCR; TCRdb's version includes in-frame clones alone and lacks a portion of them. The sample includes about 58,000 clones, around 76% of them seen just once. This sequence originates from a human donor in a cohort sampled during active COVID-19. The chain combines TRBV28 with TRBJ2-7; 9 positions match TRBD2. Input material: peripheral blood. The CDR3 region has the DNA TGTGCCAGCAGCGTGCCGACTAGCGGTCCAACCTACGAGCAGTACTTC. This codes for CASSVPTSGPTYEQYF.